This T cell receptor (beta chain) was recorded in a study of regulatory T cells in long-lasting Graves disease. This clonotype was detected many times. Its antigen is undetermined. Construction of TCR beta libraries relied on iRepertoire HTBI primers and on Arm-PCR targeting CDR3 regions. As processed by the authors: Detected in the samples were approximately 58 TRBV and 12 to 15 TRBJ segments. TCRdb processed the multiplex PCR reads anew with MiXCR; each CDR3 protein has one entry. TCRdb's processing, not the authors', yielded these V and J calls. Found here are about 210,000 distinct CDR3 sequences, roughly 19% of them singletons; the top ten hold 10% to 15%. Study conclusions and caveats: Only a small sample size was used, which may have cut accuracy.

Described time point: newly diagnosed GD, antithyroid drugs for less than 3 months. Generation of the TCR library employed RNA extracted from PBMCs. This sample also belongs to another study, concerning T cells in Graves' hyperthyroidism and ophthalmopathy. That study reports: First-round RT-PCR targeting the TCR CDR3 was performed with the HTBI primer set. The model made its ophthalmopathy prediction, and onset followed a median roughly 6.5 months later.

This material consisted of peripheral blood mononuclear cells (PBMCs), taken at new diagnosis, from a patient treated with antithyroid drugs. This receptor was identified in a woman in her 30s with Graves disease.

CDR3 protein: CASSPWEASTDTQYF. The CDR3 DNA reads TGTGCCAGCTCACCGTGGGAAGCGAGCACAGATACGCAGTATTTT. The rearrangement joins TRBV18 to TRBJ2-3; D ambiguous. Germline assignment: CDR1 KGHSH and CDR2 LQKENI. This CDR3 has 15 amino acids. The ends were cut back, 3 bases at V and 0 bases at J, with 10 bases in the middle.